Given below is one T cell receptor (beta chain) in context. Its target is not known. The data derive from a study of cytomegalovirus exposure and HLA in healthy donors. Study-level points and caveats: In the analysis, some V segments, TRBV6-2 and TRBV6-3 included, were excluded as indistinguishable.

Trimming shortened V by 6 bases and J by 0 bases, and 3 bases separated the two germline ends. This CDR3 is 12 amino acids long. Germline V lookup: CDR1 MNHEY, CDR2 SMNVEV (reference sequence). PCR involved 60 Vbeta and 13 Jbeta primers. Some clones are missing from TCRdb's copy, which holds only in-frame ones; the method was immunoSEQ multiplex PCR. The sample totals about 200,000 clones. V gene TRBV27 combines with J gene TRBJ1-5; D uncertain. This receptor was identified in a man aged 30-40 years in good health and CMV-seronegative. The sample was PBMCs. CDR3 nucleotides: TGTGCCAGCAGCTTTAGCAATCAGCCCCAGCATTTT. This gives the protein CASSFSNQPQHF.